This T cell receptor beta chain was sequenced in a study of vaccination effects on CD4 cells after COVID-19. At the level of the study: Post-vaccine sampling took place a median of 72 days after the second dose.

Here immunoSEQ multiplex PCR was the method, and the copy in TCRdb shows in-frame clones only, minus some. The table lists roughly 59,000 clones, roughly 78% of them singletons, with 2% in the top ten. Study results and limitations: Late after vaccination, infection- and vaccine-induced clones showed marked clonal contraction.

Germline V lookup: CDR1 MGHRA, CDR2 YSYEKL. CDR3 length: 18 amino acids. Unmatched junction bases numbered 12, after V lost 1 base and J lost 6 bases. With the ViraFEST assay, the study expanded antigen-specific CD4+ T cells using viral peptide pools, then sequenced them. Cells that had been cultured for 10 days were the source of isolated CD4+ T cells. It was two doses of either the BNT162b2 or mRNA-1273 vaccine that participants received. With around 9.4 ug/ml peptides and around 10 IU/ml IL-2, over 1.5 million PBMC per well were cultured. Half-medium replacement with IL-2 medium occurred on days 3 and 7. With regard to this clone: Its antigen remains unidentified.

The chain recombines TRBV4-1 with TRBJ1-3, with 10 nucleotides matching TRBD1. The sequencing here drew on CD4+ T cells from PBMCs cultured with HCoV-OC43 spike peptides, taken after COVID-19 vaccination. This sample's subset: HCoV-OC43 spike overlapping peptide pool stimulation. The receptor comes from a human donor who received a COVID-19 vaccine. In DNA form, the CDR3 reads TGCGCCAGCAGCCAAGTAAGCTCCCGAGGACAGGGGGAAAACACCATATATTTT. Its translation: CASSQVSSRGQGENTIYF.